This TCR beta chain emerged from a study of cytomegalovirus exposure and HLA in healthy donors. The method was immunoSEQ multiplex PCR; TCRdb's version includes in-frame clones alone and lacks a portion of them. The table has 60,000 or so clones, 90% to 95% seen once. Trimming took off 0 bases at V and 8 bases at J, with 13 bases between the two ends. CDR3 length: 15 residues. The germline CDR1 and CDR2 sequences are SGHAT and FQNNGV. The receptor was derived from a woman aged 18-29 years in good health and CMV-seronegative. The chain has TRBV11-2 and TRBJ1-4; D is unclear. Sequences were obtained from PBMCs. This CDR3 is CASSLDLMVGEKLFF. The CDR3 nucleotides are TGTGCCAGCAGCTTAGATCTCATGGTCGGGGAAAAACTGTTTTTT.